The T cell receptor (beta chain) described here comes from a study of control samples from healthy donors and cancer patients. Germline lookup yields CDR1 SGHTS and CDR2 YDEGEE. V was shortened by 4 bases and J by 5 bases, with 19 bases between the two germline ends. The CDR3 is 16 amino acids. Measured with immunoSEQ multiplex PCR; TCRdb has only the in-frame clones, and not every one. The table has tens of thousands of clones, over 75% seen once; the top ten hold under 2.5%. Sequencing was done on a sample of PBMCs. The TCR originated in a woman in her fifties or sixties with head and neck cancer. The chain couples TRBV5-8 to TRBJ2-1; D gene ambiguous. In DNA form, the CDR3 reads TGTGCCAGCAGCAGCCTCCTTGCACAGCGTGACAATGAGCAGTTCTTC. It is translated as CASSSLLAQRDNEQFF.